The subject of this entry is one T cell receptor beta chain. This sample was included in a study of CD8 T cells in Susac syndrome. Germline lookup yields CDR1 SGHDT and CDR2 YYEEEE. With 3 bases removed from V and 3 bases from J, the gap between germline ends came to 9 bases. The CDR3 is 13 amino acids. Random hexamers were used to reverse transcribe an amount of about 0.5 to 1 ug RNA. TCRdb re-analysed the immunoSEQ multiplex PCR reads in MiXCR, keeping a single row per CDR3 protein. The sample shows under 200,000 distinct CDR3 sequences, 95% of them seen only once. TEMRA cells were FACS-enriched, unlike CD8+ and CD4+ T cells, which were negatively isolated.

This sequence was found in a human donor with Susac syndrome. The chain is built from TRBV5-6 and TRBJ1-1; D is unresolved. The source material was CD8+ T cells from PBMCs. CDR3 protein: CASSWVGYTEAFF. CDR3 nucleotides: TGTGCCAGCAGCTGGGTAGGGTACACTGAAGCTTTCTTT.